These 13 T cell receptor beta chains originate from one sample sequenced in a study of Graves' ophthalmopathy and Graves' hyperthyroidism. RNA transcripts served as template for amplifying TCR beta CDR3 sequences. The workflow started with a first-round RT-PCR run with HTBI primers and then moved on to a second-round multiplex PCR. TCRdb recomputed calls from the multiplex PCR reads with MiXCR, one row per CDR3 protein. The sample holds approximately 210,000 distinct CDR3 sequences; 25% to 30% are singletons and the top ten take 9.1%. Sequenced: peripheral blood. The receptors were sampled from a man aged 50-59 years with Graves' ophthalmopathy.

This clonotype came up many times. The rearrangement links TRBV18 to TRBJ2-7, with TRBD2 as a possible D gene (6 bases). This CDR3 is built from 14 residues. Germline V gives CDR1 KGHSH, CDR2 LQKENI. V dropped 3 bases and J dropped 5 bases, with 14 bases sitting between them. As DNA, the CDR3 is TGTGCCAGCTCACCGCCGGAGGGCCGGCACGAGCAGTACTTC. This sequence encodes CASSPPEGRHEQYF.

At least ten counts were recorded for this clonotype. V usage is TRBV3-1 and J usage is TRBJ2-7; D is uncertain. CDR1 and CDR2 (germline): LGHDT, YNNKEL (reference sequence). This CDR3 region has 12 residues. V dropped 8 bases and J dropped 5 bases, with 13 bases sitting between them. CDR3 bases: TGTGCCAGCGGGCCCGGTGTCCACGAGCAGTACTTC. This codes for CASGPGVHEQYF.

Many counts were recorded for this clonotype. The rearrangement links TRBV7-8 to TRBJ1-5, with a weak D call TRBD1 (6 bases). The germline CDR1 and CDR2 sequences are SGHVS and FQNEAQ. V lost 1 base, J lost 3 bases, and 7 bases lay in between. The CDR3 is 14 amino acids. The CDR3 nucleotides read TGTGCCAGCAGCTTAGGGACAGTCAATCAGCCCCAGCATTTT. Translation: CASSLGTVNQPQHF.

Many counts were recorded for this clonotype. The chain is built from TRBV28 and TRBJ2-5; tentative D call: TRBD2 (5 bases). CDR3 length: 14 residues. Trimming removed 6 bases from V and 10 bases from J, with 21 bases in between. Germline CDR1 reads MDHEN; CDR2 reads SYDVKM. CDR3 sequence (DNA): TGTGCCAGCAGCCCCCTCAATGAGTCGGAGGACCAGTACTTC. Amino acid sequence: CASSPLNESEDQYF.

This clonotype was detected ten times or more. V is TRBV12-5 and J is TRBJ1-1, with D tentatively TRBD1 (6 bases). This CDR3 is 14 amino acids long. Trimming took 0 bases from V and 2 from J, leaving 7 bases between them. Germline V gene sequence: CDR1 LGHNT, CDR2 FRNRAP. The CDR3 DNA is TGTGCTAGTGGTTTGGTAGGGGGTAACACTGAAGCTTTCTTT. Translation: CASGLVGGNTEAFF.

This clonotype was seen repeatedly, ten times or more. The chain uses TRBV6-2 or TRBV6-3 and TRBJ2-2, with 8 bases lining up with TRBD1. Germline V CDR1 and CDR2: MNHEY, SVGEGT. Unmatched junction bases numbered 5, after V lost 4 bases and J lost 4 bases. The CDR3 is made up of 15 amino acids. CDR3: CASSSPDRVTGELFF. CDR3 bases: TGTGCCAGCAGTTCCCCGGACAGGGTCACCGGGGAGCTGTTTTTT.

The V gene is TRBV12-3 or TRBV12-4, the J gene TRBJ1-1; 7 nucleotides match TRBD1. J gave up 8 bases and V 7 bases, and 16 bases lay outside the gene matches. The CDR3 spans 15 residues. CDR3 amino acids: CASTNGQAQQTEAFF. DNA of the CDR3: TGTGCCAGCACCAACGGACAGGCACAGCAAACCGAAGCTTTCTTT.

As for this clonotype: At one of its ends the junction is not consistent with the germline gene, which may arise from a read error. The chain recombines TRBV6-5 with TRBJ2-2, with TRBD1 matching over 12 bases. Germline assignment: CDR1 MNHEY and CDR2 SVGAGI. This CDR3 has 16 residues. The CDR3, as DNA: TGTGCCAGCAGTTACCCTGGGACAGGGGGCACCAGGGAGCTGTTTTTT. It yields the protein CASSYPGTGGTRELFF.

The gene calls are TRBV7-2 and TRBJ2-7; no clear D gene. Trimming shortened V by 3 bases and J by 0 bases, and 9 bases separated the two germline ends. Germline assignment: CDR1 SGHTA and CDR2 FQGNSA. The CDR3 extends over 14 amino acids. The CDR3 DNA reads as TGTGCCAGCAGCTTGTGGGAAACCTCCTACGAGCAGTACTTC. It translates to CASSLWETSYEQYF.

The chain joins TRBV7-2 to TRBJ2-7; D gene unclear. Germline lookup yields CDR1 SGHTA and CDR2 FQGNSA. Trimming removed 2 bases from V and 0 bases from J, with 8 bases in between. CDR3 size: 14 residues. CDR3 sequence reads: CASSLIADSYEQYF. In DNA, the CDR3 is TGTGCCAGCAGCTTAATCGCCGACTCCTACGAGCAGTACTTC.

The rearrangement links TRBV6-5 to TRBJ2-7; 7 bases are shared with TRBD1. V trimming: 1 base; J trimming: 2 bases; junction bases outside the gene matches: 5. The CDR3 extends over 15 amino acids. The V gene's germline CDR1 is MNHEY and CDR2 SVGAGI. The CDR3 loop is CASSYFQGDTYEQYF. CDR3 nucleotide sequence: TGTGCCAGCAGTTACTTCCAGGGGGACACCTACGAGCAGTACTTC.

This clonotype appeared a single time. The rearrangement links TRBV11-2 to TRBJ1-2; 8 bases match TRBD1. The junction had 13 bases not matched to a gene; V was cut back by 2 bases and J by 8 bases. The length of the CDR3 is 16 residues. Germline CDR1 reads SGHAT; CDR2 reads FQNNGV. CDR3 in amino acids: CASSLQIPDRDGGYTF. Here the CDR3 DNA reads TGTGCCAGCAGCTTACAAATCCCGGACAGGGACGGAGGCTACACCTTC.

This clonotype was seen repeatedly, ten times or more. The rearrangement uses TRBV12-3 or TRBV12-4 and TRBJ2-7, with D unresolved. V shed 3 bases and J shed 0 bases, with 12 bases lying between them. CDR3 length equals 15 residues. CDR3 nucleotides: TGTGCCAGCAGTTTCACCGCGGCCCACTCCTACGAGCAGTACTTC. It translates to CASSFTAAHSYEQYF.